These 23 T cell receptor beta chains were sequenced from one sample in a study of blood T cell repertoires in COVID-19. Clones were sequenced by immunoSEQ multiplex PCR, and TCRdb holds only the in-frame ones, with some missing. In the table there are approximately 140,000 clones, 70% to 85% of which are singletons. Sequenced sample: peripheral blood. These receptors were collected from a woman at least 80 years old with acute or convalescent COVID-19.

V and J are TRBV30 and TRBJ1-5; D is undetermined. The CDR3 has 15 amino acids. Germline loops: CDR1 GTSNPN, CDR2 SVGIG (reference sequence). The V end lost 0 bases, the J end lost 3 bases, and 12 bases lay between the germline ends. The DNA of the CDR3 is TGTGCCTGGAGTGTATTGGAGGGCCTCAATCAGCCCCAGCATTTT. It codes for CAWSVLEGLNQPQHF.

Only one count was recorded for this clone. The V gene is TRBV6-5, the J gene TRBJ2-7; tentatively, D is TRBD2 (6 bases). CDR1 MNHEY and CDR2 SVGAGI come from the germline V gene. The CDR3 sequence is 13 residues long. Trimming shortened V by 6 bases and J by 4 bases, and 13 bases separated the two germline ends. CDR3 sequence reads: CASRSTGGYEQYF. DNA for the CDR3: TGTGCCAGCAGGTCCACCGGGGGTTACGAGCAGTACTTC.

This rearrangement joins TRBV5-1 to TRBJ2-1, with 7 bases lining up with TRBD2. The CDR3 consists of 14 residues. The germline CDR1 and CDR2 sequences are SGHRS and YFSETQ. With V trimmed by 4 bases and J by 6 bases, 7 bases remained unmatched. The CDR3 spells CASSGLEKGNEQFF. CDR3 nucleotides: TGCGCCAGCAGCGGACTAGAGAAGGGCAATGAGCAGTTCTTC.

The CDR3 nucleotides are TGCGCCAGCAGCTTTTCGGGACAGCAGTACGAGCAGTACTTC. Its protein is CASSFSGQQYEQYF. The chain recombines TRBV5-1 with TRBJ2-7, with 7 bases lining up with TRBD1. The CDR3 spans 14 residues. The trim removed 2 bases at V and 4 bases at J, leaving 6 bases unmatched. CDR1 and CDR2 (germline): SGHRS, YFSETQ.

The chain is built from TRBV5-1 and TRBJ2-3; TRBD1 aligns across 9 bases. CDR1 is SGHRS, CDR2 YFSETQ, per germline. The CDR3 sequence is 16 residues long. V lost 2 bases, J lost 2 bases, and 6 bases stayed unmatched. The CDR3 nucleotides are TGCGCCAGCAGCTTAACCGGGACAGGGCACACAGATACGCAGTATTTT. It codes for CASSLTGTGHTDTQYF.

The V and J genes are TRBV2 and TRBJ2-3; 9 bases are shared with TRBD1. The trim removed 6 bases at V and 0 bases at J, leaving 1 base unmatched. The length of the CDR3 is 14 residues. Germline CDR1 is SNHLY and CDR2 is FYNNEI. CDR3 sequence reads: CASRGQGSTDTQYF. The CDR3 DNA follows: TGTGCCAGCAGAGGACAGGGGAGCACAGATACGCAGTATTTT.

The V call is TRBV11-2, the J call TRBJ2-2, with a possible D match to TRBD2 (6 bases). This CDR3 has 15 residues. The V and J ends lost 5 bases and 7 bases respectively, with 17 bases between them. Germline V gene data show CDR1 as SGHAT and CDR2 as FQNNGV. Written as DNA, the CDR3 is TGTGCCAGCAGCCCTAGGTTTGGCGGGGTCGGGGAGCTGTTTTTT. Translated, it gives CASSPRFGGVGELFF. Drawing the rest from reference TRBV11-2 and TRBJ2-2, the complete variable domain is EAGVAQSPRYKIIEKRQSVAFWCNPISGHATLYWYQQILGQGPKLLIQFQNNGVVDDSQLPKDRFSAERLKGVDSTLKIQPAKLEDSAVYLCASSPRFGGVGELFFGEGSRLTVL.

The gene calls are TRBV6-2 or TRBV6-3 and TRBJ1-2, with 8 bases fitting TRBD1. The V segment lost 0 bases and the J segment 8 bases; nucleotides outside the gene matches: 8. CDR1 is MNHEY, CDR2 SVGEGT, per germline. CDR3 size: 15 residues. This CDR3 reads CASSYSQGANRGYTF. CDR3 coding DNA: TGTGCCAGCAGTTACTCGCAGGGGGCGAATAGGGGCTACACCTTC.

The CDR3 is CASRQTGGPNYGYTF. CDR3 nucleotide sequence: TGTGCCAGCAGACAGACAGGGGGCCCTAACTATGGCTACACCTTC. The rearrangement uses TRBV2 and TRBJ1-2; 10 bases map to TRBD1. V shed 6 bases and J 0 bases; nucleotides not matched to a gene: 4. CDR3 length: 15 residues. Germline CDR1 SNHLY, CDR2 FYNNEI.

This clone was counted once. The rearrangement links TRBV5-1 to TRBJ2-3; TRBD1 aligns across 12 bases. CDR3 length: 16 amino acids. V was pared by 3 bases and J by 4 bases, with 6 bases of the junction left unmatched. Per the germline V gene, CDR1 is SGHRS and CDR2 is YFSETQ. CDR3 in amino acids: CASSWAGTGGPDTQYF. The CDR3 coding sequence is TGCGCCAGCAGCTGGGCCGGGACAGGGGGCCCAGATACGCAGTATTTT. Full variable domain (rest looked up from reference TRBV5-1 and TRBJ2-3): KAGVTQTPRYLIKTRGQQVTLSCSPISGHRSVSWYQQTPGQGLQFLFEYFSETQRNKGNFPGRFSGRQFSNSRSEMNVSTLELGDSALYLCASSWAGTGGPDTQYFGPGTRLTVL.

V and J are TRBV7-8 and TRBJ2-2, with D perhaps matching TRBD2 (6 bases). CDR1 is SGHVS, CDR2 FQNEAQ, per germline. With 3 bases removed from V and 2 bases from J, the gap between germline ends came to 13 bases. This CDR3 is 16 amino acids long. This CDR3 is CASSFRGKTNTGELFF. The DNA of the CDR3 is TGTGCCAGCAGCTTCCGCGGGAAGACTAACACCGGGGAGCTGTTTTTT.

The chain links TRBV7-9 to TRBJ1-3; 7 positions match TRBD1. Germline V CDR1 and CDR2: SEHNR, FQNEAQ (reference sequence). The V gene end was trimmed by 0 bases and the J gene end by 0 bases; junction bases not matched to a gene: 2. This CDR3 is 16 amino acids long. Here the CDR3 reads CASSLARTGSGNTIYF. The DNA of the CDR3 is TGTGCCAGCAGCTTAGCGAGGACAGGCTCTGGAAACACCATATATTTT. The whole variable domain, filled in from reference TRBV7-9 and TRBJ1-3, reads DTGVSQNPRHKITKRGQNVTFRCDPISEHNRLYWYRQTLGQGPEFLTYFQNEAQLEKSRLLSDRFSAERPKGSFSTLEIQRTEQGDSAMYLCASSLARTGSGNTIYFGEGSWLTVV.

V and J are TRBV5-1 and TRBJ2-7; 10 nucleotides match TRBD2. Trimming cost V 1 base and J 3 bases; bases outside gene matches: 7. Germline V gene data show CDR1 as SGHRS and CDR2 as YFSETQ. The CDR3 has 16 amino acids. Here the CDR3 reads CASSLRASSGSYEQYF. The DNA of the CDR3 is TGCGCCAGCAGCTTGAGAGCTTCTAGCGGGAGCTACGAGCAGTACTTC.

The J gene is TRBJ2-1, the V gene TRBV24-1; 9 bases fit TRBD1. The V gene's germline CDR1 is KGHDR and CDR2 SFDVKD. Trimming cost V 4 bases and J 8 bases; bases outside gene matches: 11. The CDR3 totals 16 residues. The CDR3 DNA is TGTGCCACCAGTGACCCCCGGGACAGGGTGATATATGAGCAGTTCTTC. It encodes CATSDPRDRVIYEQFF.

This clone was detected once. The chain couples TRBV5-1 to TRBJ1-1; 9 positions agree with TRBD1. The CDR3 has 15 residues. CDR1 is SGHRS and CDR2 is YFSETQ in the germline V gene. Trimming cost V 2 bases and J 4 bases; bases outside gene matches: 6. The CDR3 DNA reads TGCGCCAGCAGCTTCGAAGACAGGGGGGGCACTGAAGCTTTCTTT. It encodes CASSFEDRGGTEAFF.

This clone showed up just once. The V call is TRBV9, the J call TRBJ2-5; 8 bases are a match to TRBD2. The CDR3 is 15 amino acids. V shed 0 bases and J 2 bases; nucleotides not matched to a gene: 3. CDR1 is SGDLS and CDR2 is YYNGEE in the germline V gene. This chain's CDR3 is CASSVELAGQETQYF. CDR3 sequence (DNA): TGTGCCAGCAGCGTAGAATTAGCGGGGCAAGAGACCCAGTACTTC.

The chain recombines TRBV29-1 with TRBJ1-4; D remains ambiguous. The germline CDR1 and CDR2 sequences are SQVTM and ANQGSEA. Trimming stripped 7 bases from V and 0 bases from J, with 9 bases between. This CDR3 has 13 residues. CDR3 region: CSGRDATNEKLFF. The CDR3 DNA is TGCAGCGGGAGGGATGCAACTAATGAAAAACTGTTTTTT.

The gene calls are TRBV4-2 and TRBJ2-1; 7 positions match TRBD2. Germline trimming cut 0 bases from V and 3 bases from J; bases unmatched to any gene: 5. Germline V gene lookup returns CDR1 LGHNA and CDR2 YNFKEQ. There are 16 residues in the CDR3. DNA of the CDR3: TGTGCCAGCAGCCAAGATCTGCTAGCGGTCTACAATGAGCAGTTCTTC. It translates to CASSQDLLAVYNEQFF.

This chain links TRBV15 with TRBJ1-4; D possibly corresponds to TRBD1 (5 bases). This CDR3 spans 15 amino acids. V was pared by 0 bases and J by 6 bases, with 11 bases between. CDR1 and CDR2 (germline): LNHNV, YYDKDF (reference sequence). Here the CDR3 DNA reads TGTGCCACCAGCAGAGAAGGAGGGGTGGATGAAAAACTGTTTTTT. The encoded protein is CATSREGGVDEKLFF.

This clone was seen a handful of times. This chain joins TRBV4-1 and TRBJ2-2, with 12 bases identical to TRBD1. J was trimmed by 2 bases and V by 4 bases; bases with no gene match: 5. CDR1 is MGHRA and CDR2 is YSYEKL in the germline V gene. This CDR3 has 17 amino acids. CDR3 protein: CASSRRGTGGNTGELFF. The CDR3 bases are TGCGCCAGCAGCCGCCGAGGGACAGGGGGCAACACCGGGGAGCTGTTTTTT.

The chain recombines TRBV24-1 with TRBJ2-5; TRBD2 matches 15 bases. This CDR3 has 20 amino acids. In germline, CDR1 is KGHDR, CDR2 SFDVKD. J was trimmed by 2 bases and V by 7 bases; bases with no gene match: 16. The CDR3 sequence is CATRSGGRTSGRVQQETQYF. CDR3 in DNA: TGTGCCACCAGATCGGGAGGACGGACTAGCGGGAGGGTACAGCAAGAGACCCAGTACTTC.

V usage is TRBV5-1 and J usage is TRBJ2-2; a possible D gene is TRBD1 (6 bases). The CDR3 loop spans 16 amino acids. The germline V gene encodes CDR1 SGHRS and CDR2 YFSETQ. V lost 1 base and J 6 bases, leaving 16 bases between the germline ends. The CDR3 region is CASSLSPERGSGELFF. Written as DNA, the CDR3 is TGCGCCAGCAGCTTGAGTCCCGAAAGGGGGTCCGGGGAGCTGTTTTTT.

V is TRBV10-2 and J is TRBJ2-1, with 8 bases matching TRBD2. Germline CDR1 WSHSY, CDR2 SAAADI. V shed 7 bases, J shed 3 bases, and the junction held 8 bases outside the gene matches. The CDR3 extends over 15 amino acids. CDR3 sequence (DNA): TGCGCCAGCACACCAACTAGCGGAAACTACAATGAGCAGTTCTTC. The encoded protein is CASTPTSGNYNEQFF.